Presented here are 19 T cell receptor beta chains from one specimen sequenced in a study of blood T cell repertoires in COVID-19. TCRdb keeps only in-frame clones here, not all; method: immunoSEQ multiplex PCR. Of roughly 170,000 clones listed, about 72% were seen once; the top ten hold 17%. Sequenced material: PBMCs or T cells enriched from blood (not recorded which). Receptors originate from a woman aged 45-59 years who had recovered from COVID-19.

This clone was picked up a small number of times. The chain links TRBV5-4 to TRBJ1-1; TRBD1 matches at 8 bases. CDR3 length equals 13 residues. Per germline, CDR1 SGHNT and CDR2 YYREEE (reference sequence). After removal of 4 bases from V and 5 bases from J, the junction contained 4 bases not matched to a gene. The CDR3 reads CASSLDRGTEAFF. DNA for the CDR3: TGTGCCAGCAGCCTTGACAGGGGAACTGAAGCTTTCTTT. The full variable domain, its missing parts supplied by reference TRBV5-4 and TRBJ1-1, is ETGVTQSPTHLIKTRGQQVTLRCSSQSGHNTVSWYQQALGQGPQFIFQYYREEENGRGNFPPRFSGLQFPNYSSELNVNALELDDSALYLCASSLDRGTEAFFGQGTRLTVV.

This chain joins TRBV3-1 (or the pseudogene TRBV3-2) and TRBJ2-3; TRBD1 aligns across 7 bases. After removal of 3 bases from V and 2 bases from J, the junction contained 2 bases not matched to a gene. The germline gives CDR1 LGHDT, CDR2 YNNKEL (reference sequence). This CDR3 comprises 14 residues. In nucleotides, the CDR3 is TGTGCCAGCAGCCAGGGACAGACCACAGATACGCAGTATTTT. Its translation is CASSQGQTTDTQYF.

With regard to this clone: One junction end does not reproduce the germline sequence, and a read error may be involved. The J gene is TRBJ2-7, the V gene TRBV11-2, with a weak D call TRBD2 (5 bases). CDR3 length: 15 residues. Per germline, CDR1 SGHAT and CDR2 FQNNGV. The CDR3 nucleotides read TGTGCCAGCAACTTAGTTGGAGGCTATAACTACGAGCAGTACTTC. Protein sequence: CASNLVGGYNYEQYF.

The rearrangement links TRBV7-8 to TRBJ2-1; possible D gene TRBD2, 5 bases. CDR1 is SGHVS, CDR2 FQNEAQ, per germline. This CDR3 is built from 16 residues. Trimming pared 0 bases from V and 3 bases from J, leaving 12 bases between. CDR3 in amino acids: CASSLAGSIGYNEQFF. The CDR3 nucleotides are TGTGCCAGCAGCTTAGCAGGGAGTATAGGCTACAATGAGCAGTTCTTC.

This clone has only one observation. The rearrangement uses TRBV9 and TRBJ2-2; possibly TRBD2 for D (5 bases). V dropped 7 bases and J dropped 6 bases, with 16 bases sitting between them. The CDR3 is made up of 14 amino acids. From germline, CDR1 is SGDLS and CDR2 YYNGEE. Here the CDR3 DNA reads TGTGCCAGCCGCCACGGGGAGAGAGCCGGGGAGCTGTTTTTT. Protein: CASRHGERAGELFF.

The rearrangement uses TRBV7-9 and TRBJ1-5, with a weak D call TRBD1 (6 bases). This CDR3 is built from 14 residues. The germline gives CDR1 SEHNR, CDR2 FQNEAQ (reference sequence). Trimming took 7 bases from V and 2 from J, leaving 12 bases between them. The CDR3, as DNA: TGTGCCAGCACCAGGGGCGGTGGCAATCAGCCCCAGCATTTT. Its protein is CASTRGGGNQPQHF. The full variable domain, in which reference TRBV7-9 and TRBJ1-5 provide the parts outside the CDR3, is DTGVSQNPRHKITKRGQNVTFRCDPISEHNRLYWYRQTLGQGPEFLTYFQNEAQLEKSRLLSDRFSAERPKGSFSTLEIQRTEQGDSAMYLCASTRGGGNQPQHFGDGTRLSIL.

In its sample, this clone was seen once. V usage is TRBV2 and J usage is TRBJ2-3, with a possible D match to TRBD1 (5 bases). This CDR3 is built from 13 residues. Trimming removed 7 bases at V and 1 base at J, with 9 bases between. Germline CDR1 reads SNHLY; CDR2 reads FYNNEI. The CDR3: CASTSGRTDTQYF. The DNA for the CDR3 is TGTGCCAGCACCTCAGGGCGCACAGATACGCAGTATTTT.

The rearrangement links TRBV7-2 to TRBJ1-3, with D possibly being TRBD1 (5 bases). Per the germline V gene, CDR1 is SGHTA and CDR2 is FQGNSA. This CDR3 comprises 15 residues. Between the trimmed V and J ends, which lost 3 bases and 0 bases, there was a span of 9 bases. The CDR3 loop is CASSLTASSGNTIYF. The CDR3 coding sequence is TGTGCCAGCAGCTTGACAGCTAGCTCTGGAAACACCATATATTTT.

This chain connects TRBV18 to TRBJ2-7, with TRBD1 matching over 8 bases. CDR1 and CDR2 (germline): KGHSH, LQKENI. Trimming took 6 bases from V and 11 from J; bases not matched to a gene: 9. The length of the CDR3 is 12 residues. The CDR3 reads CASSKDRDGKYF. The CDR3 nucleotides are TGTGCCAGCTCTAAGGACAGGGACGGGAAGTACTTC.

This clone was seen a few times. The rearrangement uses TRBV6-6 and TRBJ1-2, with D perhaps matching TRBD1 (6 bases). Germline lookup yields CDR1 MNHNY and CDR2 SVGAGI (reference sequence). V lost 4 bases to trimming and J lost 1 base, with 7 bases between them. The CDR3 is 13 amino acids. The DNA for the CDR3 is TGTGCCAGCAGTTCGGACAGTAACTATGGCTACACCTTC. Translating it yields CASSSDSNYGYTF.

This clone has a handful of counts. This chain joins TRBV14 and TRBJ2-1; TRBD1 matches 8 bases. Germline CDR1 is SGHDN and CDR2 is FVKESK. V was clipped by 5 bases and J by 2 bases; unmatched bases: 8. The CDR3 covers 16 residues. The CDR3 region has the DNA TGTGCCAGCAGCGCCCGACAGGGGTTGGCCTACAATGAGCAGTTCTTC. Translated, it gives CASSARQGLAYNEQFF. Full variable domain (rest looked up from reference TRBV14 and TRBJ2-1): EAGVTQFPSHSVIEKGQTVTLRCDPISGHDNLYWYRRVMGKEIKFLLHFVKESKQDESGMPNNRFLAERTGGTYSTLKVQPAELEDSGVYFCASSARQGLAYNEQFFGPGTRLTVL.

V gene TRBV28 combines with J gene TRBJ2-7, with D possibly TRBD1 on 6 matching bases. There are 14 residues in the CDR3. Looked up from germline, CDR1 is MDHEN and CDR2 is SYDVKM. V was pared by 5 bases and J by 1 base, with 12 bases between. CDR3 region: CASSGQPLSYEQYF. CDR3 DNA: TGTGCCAGCAGTGGACAGCCTCTATCCTACGAGCAGTACTTC.

This CDR3 is CASGSRLLDTQYF. The CDR3 nucleotides read TGCGCCAGCGGGAGCAGACTATTAGATACGCAGTATTTT. This chain connects TRBV5-1 to TRBJ2-3, with a tentative D call TRBD2 (5 bases). This CDR3 has 13 amino acids. The germline V gene encodes CDR1 SGHRS and CDR2 YFSETQ. Trimming left V 7 bases short and J 5 bases short, with 14 bases between.

The CDR3 region has the DNA TGTGCCAGCAGTTTTCGACAGGGAGATAACAATGAGCAGTTCTTC. Protein: CASSFRQGDNNEQFF. The rearrangement uses TRBV27 and TRBJ2-1; 7 bases map to TRBD1. Trimming cost V 3 bases and J 5 bases; bases outside gene matches: 7. CDR1 and CDR2 from the germline V gene are MNHEY and SMNVEV (reference sequence). The length of the CDR3 is 15 residues.

The CDR3 nucleotides read TGTGCCAGCAGCCTGAGCGGGGGGGACCCCTACGAGCAGTACTTC. This sequence encodes CASSLSGGDPYEQYF. The V and J genes are TRBV7-2 and TRBJ2-7, with 10 positions matching TRBD2. Trimming cost V 5 bases and J 2 bases; bases outside gene matches: 6. This CDR3 has 15 amino acids. Germline lookup yields CDR1 SGHTA and CDR2 FQGNSA.

The genes are TRBV5-4 and TRBJ1-4; no clear D. The V gene's germline CDR1 is SGHNT and CDR2 YYREEE (reference sequence). The CDR3 totals 14 residues. With 2 bases removed from V and 10 bases from J, the gap between germline ends came to 15 bases. CDR3 loop: CASSLERRGGKLFF. Written as DNA, the CDR3 is TGTGCCAGCAGCTTAGAGCGCCGAGGAGGAAAACTGTTTTTT.

This chain links TRBV18 with TRBJ1-5, with 8 nucleotides matching TRBD1. Germline lookup yields CDR1 KGHSH and CDR2 LQKENI. Germline trimming cut 3 bases from V and 4 bases from J; bases unmatched to any gene: 5. The length of the CDR3 is 15 residues. As DNA, the CDR3 is TGTGCCAGCTCACCCGGGACAGGCCATAATCAGCCCCAGCATTTT. It yields the protein CASSPGTGHNQPQHF.

V and J are TRBV4-3 and TRBJ1-5; D not certain. Germline V gene sequence: CDR1 LGHNA, CDR2 YSLEER. The CDR3 runs to 14 residues. Trimming took off 1 base at V and 6 bases at J, with 10 bases between the two ends. The CDR3 bases are TGCGCCAGCAGCCAAGTCTTGAGAGGTCAGCCCCAGCATTTT. Encoded protein: CASSQVLRGQPQHF.

The rearrangement uses TRBV19 and TRBJ1-2, with D possibly being TRBD1 (6 bases). The germline V gene encodes CDR1 LNHDA and CDR2 SQIVND (reference sequence). CDR3 length: 13 amino acids. Trimming took 5 bases from V and 5 from J, leaving 12 bases between them. CDR3 in amino acids: CASSPGQFYGYTF. The CDR3 region has the DNA TGTGCCAGTAGTCCCGGACAGTTTTATGGCTACACCTTC.